The 10 T cell receptor beta chains presented below share a single source sample, sequenced in a study of blood T cell repertoires in COVID-19. Sequencing was performed with immunoSEQ multiplex PCR; in TCRdb, only in-frame clones are kept and a portion is missing. The sample lists more than 25,000 clones, about nine tenths occurring once. The sequenced sample was peripheral blood. The receptors come from a human donor with active COVID-19. The donor label of this sample is uncertain.

The gene calls are TRBV6-2 or TRBV6-3 and TRBJ2-7; 7 positions match TRBD1. This CDR3 region has 13 residues. CDR1 and CDR2 from the germline V gene are MNHEY and SVGEGT. The J segment lost 3 bases and the V segment lost 6 bases, leaving 5 bases of the junction unmatched. The CDR3 here is CASSPGTDYEQYF. In DNA, the CDR3 is TGTGCCAGCAGCCCCGGGACAGACTACGAGCAGTACTTC.

The rearrangement joins TRBV18 to TRBJ1-4, with unresolved D. CDR3 size: 14 residues. With 0 bases removed from V and 0 bases from J, the gap between germline ends came to 2 bases. In germline, CDR1 is KGHSH, CDR2 LQKENI. This CDR3 is CASSPPSTNEKLFF. For the CDR3, the DNA is TGTGCCAGCTCACCACCCTCAACTAATGAAAAACTGTTTTTT.

The chain is built from TRBV30 and TRBJ2-7; D may be TRBD2 (5 bases). Germline V gives CDR1 GTSNPN, CDR2 SVGIG (reference sequence). The CDR3 contains 14 residues. V lost 5 bases and J lost 1, with 15 bases in between. CDR3 sequence (DNA): TGTGCCTGGTCCTACGGGGTTCGATCCTACGAGCAGTACTTC. Translating it yields CAWSYGVRSYEQYF. The variable domain in full, completed from reference TRBV30 and TRBJ2-7, reads SQTIHQWPATLVQPVGSPLSLECTVEGTSNPNLYWYRQAAGRGLQLLFYSVGIGQISSEVPQNLSASRPQDRQFILSSKKLLLSDSGFYLCAWSYGVRSYEQYFGPGTRLTVT.

This chain connects TRBV3-1 (or the pseudogene TRBV3-2) to TRBJ1-2; D call uncertain. Germline loops: CDR1 LGHDT, CDR2 YNNKEL (reference sequence). The CDR3 is 14 amino acids. V lost 1 base, J lost 8 bases, and 14 bases lay in between. CDR3 nucleotides: TGTGCCAGCAGCCAAGTAGGAGGGAGGCAAGGCTACACCTTC. Encoded protein: CASSQVGGRQGYTF.

This clone showed up just once. This rearrangement joins TRBV5-1 to TRBJ2-1, with TRBD2 identical over 12 bases. J gave up 7 bases and V 4 bases, and 9 bases lay outside the gene matches. This CDR3 spans 16 amino acids. Germline lookup yields CDR1 SGHRS and CDR2 YFSETQ. The CDR3 region has the DNA TGCGCCAGCAGCACCCCGACTAGCGGGGGAAGGAATGAGCAGTTCTTC. Translated: CASSTPTSGGRNEQFF.

This clone is judged large. The chain carries TRBV5-1 and TRBJ2-3; TRBD2 is a possible D gene (6 bases). The V gene's germline CDR1 is SGHRS and CDR2 YFSETQ. V was cut by 0 bases and J by 6 bases, with 8 bases left in between. The CDR3 runs to 13 residues. The CDR3 sequence is CASSLVLADTQYF. CDR3 in DNA: TGCGCCAGCAGCTTGGTCCTAGCGGATACGCAGTATTTT.

This clone was counted a single time. This chain links TRBV18 with TRBJ1-1; D might be TRBD1 (5 bases). The germline gives CDR1 KGHSH, CDR2 LQKENI. The CDR3 is 11 amino acids. Trimming stripped 9 bases from V and 12 bases from J, with 17 bases between. The CDR3 region is CASSPGGASFF. CDR3 DNA: TGTGCCAGTTCCCCCGGCGGGGCATCTTTCTTT.

There are a few counts of this clone. This chain uses TRBV4-2 with TRBJ2-4, with 10 bases aligning to TRBD2. The ends lost 1 base at V and 0 bases at J; junction bases unmatched: 9. CDR3 length equals 19 residues. CDR1 is LGHNA, CDR2 YNFKEQ, per germline. CDR3 sequence (DNA): TGTGCCAGCAGCCAAGGTGTTAGCGGGGGGATAAAAGCCAAAAACATTCAGTACTTC. The encoded protein is CASSQGVSGGIKAKNIQYF.

The chain carries TRBV28 and TRBJ1-4, with a possible D match to TRBD1 (5 bases). Trimming removed 3 bases at V and 0 bases at J, with 8 bases between. CDR1 and CDR2 from the germline V gene are MDHEN and SYDVKM. CDR3 length: 15 amino acids. CDR3 residues: CASSLGGTTNEKLFF. The CDR3 DNA reads as TGTGCCAGCAGTTTGGGGGGTACAACTAATGAAAAACTGTTTTTT. The full variable domain, rest sourced from reference TRBV28 and TRBJ1-4, is DVKVTQSSRYLVKRTGEKVFLECVQDMDHENMFWYRQDPGLGLRLIYFSYDVKMKEKGDIPEGYSVSREKKERFSLILESASTNQTSMYLCASSLGGTTNEKLFFGSGTQLSVL.

V usage is TRBV9 and J usage is TRBJ2-7; 7 nucleotides match TRBD1. The CDR3 runs 16 residues. Trimming cost V 0 bases and J 7 bases; bases outside gene matches: 13. CDR1 is SGDLS and CDR2 is YYNGEE in the germline V gene. The CDR3 here is CASSVALKGQSGEQYF. The CDR3 DNA is TGTGCCAGCAGCGTAGCTCTTAAGGGACAGTCAGGAGAGCAGTACTTC.